One T cell receptor (beta chain) is described in this entry. V trimming: 3 bases; J trimming: 5 bases; junction bases outside the gene matches: 4. Germline lookup yields CDR1 SGHTA and CDR2 FQGNSA. The CDR3 totals 15 residues. This sample is part of a study of blood T cell repertoires in COVID-19. Study-level background: Researchers got acute and convalescent COVID-19 samples from the United States, Italy and Spain. From T cells, B-cell-depleted T cells, or PBMCs came the material, which was cDNA or gDNA.

Per the authors' pipeline: The authors estimated nucleated cell counts from reference gene primer amplification. Data came from immunoSEQ multiplex PCR; TCRdb stores just in-frame clones and leaves some out. Clone size and V and J calls were adopted from that table, with D and trimming inferred from the DNA. The sample consists of about 45,000 clones, 90% of them appearing once. This receptor was identified in a man in his sixties or seventies with active COVID-19. This chain links TRBV7-2 with TRBJ2-1; TRBD1 matches at 10 bases. Sequenced: peripheral blood. CDR3 nucleotide sequence: TGTGCCAGCAGCTTCTCCGGGACAGGGGACAATGAGCAGTTCTTC. Its protein product is CASSFSGTGDNEQFF.